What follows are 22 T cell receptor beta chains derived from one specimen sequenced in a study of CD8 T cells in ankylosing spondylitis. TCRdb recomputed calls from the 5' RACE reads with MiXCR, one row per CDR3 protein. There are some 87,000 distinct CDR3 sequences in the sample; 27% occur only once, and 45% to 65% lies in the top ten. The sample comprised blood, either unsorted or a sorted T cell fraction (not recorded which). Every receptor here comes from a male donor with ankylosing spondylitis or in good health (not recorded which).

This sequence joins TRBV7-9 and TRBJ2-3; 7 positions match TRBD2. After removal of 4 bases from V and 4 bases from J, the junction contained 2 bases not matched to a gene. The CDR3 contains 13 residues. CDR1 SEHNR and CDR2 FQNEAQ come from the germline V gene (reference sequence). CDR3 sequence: CASSWGRADTQYF. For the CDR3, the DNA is TGTGCCAGCAGCTGGGGGAGGGCAGATACGCAGTATTTT.

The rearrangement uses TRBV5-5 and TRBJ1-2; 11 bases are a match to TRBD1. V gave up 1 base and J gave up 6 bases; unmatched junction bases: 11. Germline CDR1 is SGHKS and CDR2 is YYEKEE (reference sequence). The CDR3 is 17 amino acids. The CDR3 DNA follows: TGTGCCAGCAGCTTGAGGGGACAGGGGGAGTTCTTGGATGGCTACACCTTC. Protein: CASSLRGQGEFLDGYTF.

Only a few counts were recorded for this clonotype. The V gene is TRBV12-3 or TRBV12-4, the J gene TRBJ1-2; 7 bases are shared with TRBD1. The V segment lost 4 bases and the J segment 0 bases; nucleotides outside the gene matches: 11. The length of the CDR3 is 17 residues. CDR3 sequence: CASSSPNRGLTNYGYTF. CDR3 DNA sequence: TGTGCCAGCAGTTCCCCGAACAGGGGACTGACTAACTATGGCTACACCTTC.

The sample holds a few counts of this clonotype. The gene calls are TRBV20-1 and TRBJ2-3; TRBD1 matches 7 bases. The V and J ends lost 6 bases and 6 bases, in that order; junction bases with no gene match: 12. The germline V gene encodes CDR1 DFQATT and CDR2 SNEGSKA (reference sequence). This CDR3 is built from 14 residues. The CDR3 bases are TGCAGTGCCACTGGCCGACAGGGATTTGATACGCAGTATTTT. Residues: CSATGRQGFDTQYF.

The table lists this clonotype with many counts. CDR3 loop: CSAREPGTVIYGYTF. The DNA for the CDR3 is TGCAGTGCTAGAGAACCCGGGACAGTTATCTATGGCTACACCTTC. The genes are TRBV20-1 and TRBJ1-2; 7 nucleotides line up with TRBD1. V lost 0 bases and J lost 4; bases outside the gene matches: 8. The CDR3 loop spans 15 amino acids. Germline lookup yields CDR1 DFQATT and CDR2 SNEGSKA (reference sequence).

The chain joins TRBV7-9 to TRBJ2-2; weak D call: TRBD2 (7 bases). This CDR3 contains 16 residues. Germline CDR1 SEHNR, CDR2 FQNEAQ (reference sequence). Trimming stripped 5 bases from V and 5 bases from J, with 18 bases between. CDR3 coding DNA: TGTGCCAGCAGCCTTAGGGGGGGCGTCGGGACCGGGGAGCTGTTTTTT. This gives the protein CASSLRGGVGTGELFF.

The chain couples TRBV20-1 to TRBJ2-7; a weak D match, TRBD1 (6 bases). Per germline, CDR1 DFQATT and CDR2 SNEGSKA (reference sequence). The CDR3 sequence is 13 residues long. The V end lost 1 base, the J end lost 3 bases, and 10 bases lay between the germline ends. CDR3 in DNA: TGCAGTGCTAGAGGGGAACAGGGCTACGAGCAGTACGTC. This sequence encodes CSARGEQGYEQYV.

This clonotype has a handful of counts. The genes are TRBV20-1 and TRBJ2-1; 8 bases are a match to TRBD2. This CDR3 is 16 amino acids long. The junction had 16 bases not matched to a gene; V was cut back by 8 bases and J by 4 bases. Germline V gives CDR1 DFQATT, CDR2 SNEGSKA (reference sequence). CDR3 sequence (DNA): TGCAGTCCACTTAATTTAGCGGGACCGCTTTACAATGAGCAGTTCTTC. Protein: CSPLNLAGPLYNEQFF.

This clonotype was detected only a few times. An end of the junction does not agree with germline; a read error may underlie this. This chain's CDR3 is CASSFNSDNEQFF. In DNA, the CDR3 is TGCGCCAGCAGCTTTAACTCCGACAATGAGCAGTTCTTC. V gene TRBV5-1 combines with J gene TRBJ2-1; D gene uncertain. This CDR3 spans 13 amino acids. Per the germline V gene, CDR1 is SGHRS and CDR2 is YFSETQ.

The DNA for the CDR3 is TGTGCCAGCACCGACCGGGCCCCCGGGACAGCCCAGACGACTCAGTACTTC. Translation: CASTDRAPGTAQTTQYF. This chain connects TRBV28 to TRBJ2-7; the match to TRBD1 covers 7 bases. The CDR3 consists of 17 residues. Germline values: CDR1 MDHEN, CDR2 SYDVKM. Trimming at V came to 7 bases and at J to 10 bases, leaving 25 bases not matched to a gene.

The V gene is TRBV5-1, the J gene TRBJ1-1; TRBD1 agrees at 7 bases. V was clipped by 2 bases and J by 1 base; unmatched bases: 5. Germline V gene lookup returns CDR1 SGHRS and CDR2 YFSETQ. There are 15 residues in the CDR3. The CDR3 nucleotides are TGCGCCAGCAGCTTATCCGGGACAGCGAACACTGAAGCTTTCTTT. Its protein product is CASSLSGTANTEAFF.

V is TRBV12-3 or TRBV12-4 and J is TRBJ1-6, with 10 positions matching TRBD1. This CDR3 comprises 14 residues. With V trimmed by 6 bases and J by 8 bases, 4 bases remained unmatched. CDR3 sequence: CASSYGTGDSPLHF. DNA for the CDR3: TGTGCCAGCAGCTACGGGACAGGGGATTCACCCCTCCACTTT.

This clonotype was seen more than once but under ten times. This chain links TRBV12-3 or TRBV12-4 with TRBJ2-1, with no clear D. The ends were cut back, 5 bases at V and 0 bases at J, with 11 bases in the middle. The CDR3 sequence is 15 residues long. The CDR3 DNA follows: TGTGCCAGCAGTGATCAGAGCTTCTCCTACAATGAGCAGTTCTTC. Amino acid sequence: CASSDQSFSYNEQFF.

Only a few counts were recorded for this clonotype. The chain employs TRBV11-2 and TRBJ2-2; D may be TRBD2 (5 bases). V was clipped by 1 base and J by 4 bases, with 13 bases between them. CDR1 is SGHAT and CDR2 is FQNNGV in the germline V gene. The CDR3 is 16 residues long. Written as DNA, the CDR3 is TGTGCCAGCAGCTTAGTCTCGGCAGGAGGCACCGGGGAGCTGTTTTTT. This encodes CASSLVSAGGTGELFF.

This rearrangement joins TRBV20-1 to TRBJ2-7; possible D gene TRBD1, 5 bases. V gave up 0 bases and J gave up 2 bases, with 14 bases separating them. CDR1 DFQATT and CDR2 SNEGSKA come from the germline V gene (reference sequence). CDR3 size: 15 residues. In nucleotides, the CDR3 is TGCAGTGCTAGAGATCGTAGGGGTAGGACCTACGAGCAGTACTTC. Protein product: CSARDRRGRTYEQYF.

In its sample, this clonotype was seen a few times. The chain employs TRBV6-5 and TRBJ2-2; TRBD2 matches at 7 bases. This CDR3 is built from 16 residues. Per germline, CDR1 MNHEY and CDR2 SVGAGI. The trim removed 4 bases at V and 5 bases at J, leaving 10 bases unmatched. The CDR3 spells CASSWGGGAGTGELFF. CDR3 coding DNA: TGTGCCAGCAGTTGGGGGGGAGGGGCAGGGACCGGGGAGCTGTTTTTT.

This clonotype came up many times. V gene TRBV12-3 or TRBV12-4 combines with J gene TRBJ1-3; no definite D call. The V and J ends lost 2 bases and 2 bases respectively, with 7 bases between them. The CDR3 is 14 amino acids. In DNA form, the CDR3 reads TGTGCCAGCAGTTTACGGGAGGCTGGAAACACCATATATTTT. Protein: CASSLREAGNTIYF.

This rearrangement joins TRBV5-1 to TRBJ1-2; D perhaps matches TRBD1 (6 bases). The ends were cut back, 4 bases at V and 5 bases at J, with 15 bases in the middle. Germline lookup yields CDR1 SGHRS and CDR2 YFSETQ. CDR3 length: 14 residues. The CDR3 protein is CASSRGGGLYGYTF. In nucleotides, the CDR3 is TGCGCCAGCAGCCGCGGAGGGGGGTTGTATGGCTACACCTTC.

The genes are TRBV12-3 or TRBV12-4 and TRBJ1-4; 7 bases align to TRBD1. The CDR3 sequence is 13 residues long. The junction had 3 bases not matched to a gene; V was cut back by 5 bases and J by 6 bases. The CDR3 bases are TGTGCCAGCAGTCCAGGACAGGATGAAAAACTGTTTTTT. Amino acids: CASSPGQDEKLFF.

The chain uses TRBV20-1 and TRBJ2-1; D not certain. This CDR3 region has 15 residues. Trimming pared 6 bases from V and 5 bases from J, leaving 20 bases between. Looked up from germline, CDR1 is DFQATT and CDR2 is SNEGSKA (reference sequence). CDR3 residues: CSAIDTGWGNNEQFF. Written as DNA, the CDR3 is TGCAGTGCAATAGACACTGGGTGGGGTAACAATGAGCAGTTCTTC.

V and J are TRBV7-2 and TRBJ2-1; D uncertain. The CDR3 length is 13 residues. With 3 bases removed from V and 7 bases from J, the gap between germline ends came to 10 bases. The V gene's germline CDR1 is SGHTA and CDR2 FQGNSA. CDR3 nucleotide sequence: TGTGCCAGCAGCTTGGTTCTAGAAAATGAGCAGTTCTTC. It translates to CASSLVLENEQFF.

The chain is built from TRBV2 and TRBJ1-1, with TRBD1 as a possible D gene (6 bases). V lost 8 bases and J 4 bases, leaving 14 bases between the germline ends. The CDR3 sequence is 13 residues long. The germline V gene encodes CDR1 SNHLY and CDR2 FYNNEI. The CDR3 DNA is TGTGCCAGCGCTCCCCAGGGGACCACTGAAGCTTTCTTT. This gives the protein CASAPQGTTEAFF.